Sequencing of this T cell receptor beta chain was carried out in a study of cytomegalovirus exposure and HLA in healthy donors. The primer mix had 60 Vbeta and 13 Jbeta primers. Data came from immunoSEQ multiplex PCR; TCRdb stores just in-frame clones and leaves some out. The table lists roughly 150,000 clones, over 70% of them singletons. Trimming pared 1 base from V and 7 bases from J, leaving 14 bases between. Germline loops: CDR1 SGDLS, CDR2 YYNGEE. This CDR3 is built from 14 residues. This TCR derives from a man aged 25-45 years in good health and CMV-seronegative. The rearrangement uses TRBV9 and TRBJ1-1, with D possibly being TRBD1 (6 bases). The source material was PBMCs. CDR3 loop: CASSVFSGQSEAFF. CDR3 bases: TGTGCCAGCAGCGTATTTTCTGGACAGAGTGAAGCTTTCTTT. The variable domain in full, completed from reference TRBV9 and TRBJ1-1, reads DSGVTQTPKHLITATGQRVTLRCSPRSGDLSVYWYQQSLDQGLQFLIQYYNGEERAKGNILERFSAQQFPDLHSELNLSSLELGDSALYFCASSVFSGQSEAFFGQGTRLTVV.